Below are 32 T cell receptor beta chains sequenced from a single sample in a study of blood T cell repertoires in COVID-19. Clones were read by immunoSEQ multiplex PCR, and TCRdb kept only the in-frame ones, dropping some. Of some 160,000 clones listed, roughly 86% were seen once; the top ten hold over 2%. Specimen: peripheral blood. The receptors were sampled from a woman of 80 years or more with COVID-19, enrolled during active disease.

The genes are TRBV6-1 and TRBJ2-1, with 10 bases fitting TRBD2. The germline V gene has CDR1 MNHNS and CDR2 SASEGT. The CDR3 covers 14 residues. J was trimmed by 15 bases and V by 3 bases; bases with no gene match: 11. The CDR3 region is CASSEYASGSNLFF. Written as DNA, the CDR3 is TGTGCCAGCAGTGAGTATGCTAGCGGGAGCAATCTGTTCTTC.

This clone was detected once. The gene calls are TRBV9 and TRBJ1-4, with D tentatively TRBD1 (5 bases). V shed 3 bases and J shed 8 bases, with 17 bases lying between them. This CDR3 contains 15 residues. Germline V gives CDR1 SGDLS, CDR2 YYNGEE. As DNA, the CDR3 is TGTGCCAGCAGCGCCGGGTGGGGGGTGAGAGAAAAACTGTTTTTT. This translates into CASSAGWGVREKLFF.

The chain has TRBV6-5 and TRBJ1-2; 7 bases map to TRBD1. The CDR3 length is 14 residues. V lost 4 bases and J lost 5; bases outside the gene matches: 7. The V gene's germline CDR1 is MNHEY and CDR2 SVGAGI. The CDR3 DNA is TGTGCCAGCAGTTCCGACAGGGTGCGGTATGGCTACACCTTC. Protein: CASSSDRVRYGYTF.

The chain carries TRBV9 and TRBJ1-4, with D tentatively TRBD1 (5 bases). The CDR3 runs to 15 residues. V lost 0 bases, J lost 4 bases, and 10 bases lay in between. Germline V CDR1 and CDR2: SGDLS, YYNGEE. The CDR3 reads CASSVGAGNNEKLFF. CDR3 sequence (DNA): TGTGCCAGCAGCGTAGGCGCAGGGAATAATGAAAAACTGTTTTTT.

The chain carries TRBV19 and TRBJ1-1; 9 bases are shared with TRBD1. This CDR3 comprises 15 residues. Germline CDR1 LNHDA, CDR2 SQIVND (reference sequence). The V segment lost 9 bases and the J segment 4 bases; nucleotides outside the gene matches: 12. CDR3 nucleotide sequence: TGTGCCAGCGGTCCTCGGGACAGGGTAATCACTGAAGCTTTCTTT. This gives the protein CASGPRDRVITEAFF.

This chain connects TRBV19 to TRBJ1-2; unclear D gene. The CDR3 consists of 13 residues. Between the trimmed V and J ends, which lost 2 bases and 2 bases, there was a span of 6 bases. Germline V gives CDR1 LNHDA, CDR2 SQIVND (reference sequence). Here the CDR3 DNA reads TGTGCCAGTAGTATACAGAGGAACTATGGCTACACCTTC. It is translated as CASSIQRNYGYTF.

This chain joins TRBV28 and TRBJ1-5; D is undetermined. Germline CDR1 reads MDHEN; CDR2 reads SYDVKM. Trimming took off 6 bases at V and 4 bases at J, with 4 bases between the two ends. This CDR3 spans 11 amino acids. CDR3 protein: CASSGNQPQHF. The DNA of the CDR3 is TGTGCCAGCAGCGGTAATCAGCCCCAGCATTTT.

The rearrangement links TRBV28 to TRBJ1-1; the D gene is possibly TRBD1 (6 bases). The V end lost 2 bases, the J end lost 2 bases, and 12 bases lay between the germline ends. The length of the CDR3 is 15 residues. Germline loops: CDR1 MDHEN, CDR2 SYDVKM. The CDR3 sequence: CASSLALQGNTEAFF. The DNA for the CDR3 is TGTGCCAGCAGTTTAGCTTTACAGGGAAACACTGAAGCTTTCTTT. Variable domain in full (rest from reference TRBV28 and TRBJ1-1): DVKVTQSSRYLVKRTGEKVFLECVQDMDHENMFWYRQDPGLGLRLIYFSYDVKMKEKGDIPEGYSVSREKKERFSLILESASTNQTSMYLCASSLALQGNTEAFFGQGTRLTVV.

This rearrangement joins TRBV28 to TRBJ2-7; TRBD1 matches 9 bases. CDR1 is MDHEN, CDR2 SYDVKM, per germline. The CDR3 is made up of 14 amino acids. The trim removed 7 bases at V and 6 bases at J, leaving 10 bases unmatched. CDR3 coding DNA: TGTGCCAGCAACAATGAACAGGGGGCCGGCGAGCAGTACTTC. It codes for CASNNEQGAGEQYF.

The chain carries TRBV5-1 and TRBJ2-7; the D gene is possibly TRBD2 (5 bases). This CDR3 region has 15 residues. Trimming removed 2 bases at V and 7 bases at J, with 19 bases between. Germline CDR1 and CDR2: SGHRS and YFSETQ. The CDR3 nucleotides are TGCGCCAGCAGCTTCCTTAGGACTGGCGGCGGAGAGCAGTACTTC. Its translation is CASSFLRTGGGEQYF.

The CDR3 DNA sequence: TGTGCCAGCAGCCCTTCTCTTGAGCAGTTCTTC. This sequence encodes CASSPSLEQFF. The chain has TRBV11-2 and TRBJ2-1; no definite D call. V gave up 5 bases and J gave up 9 bases, with 8 bases separating them. Germline loops: CDR1 SGHAT, CDR2 FQNNGV. The CDR3 sequence is 11 residues long.

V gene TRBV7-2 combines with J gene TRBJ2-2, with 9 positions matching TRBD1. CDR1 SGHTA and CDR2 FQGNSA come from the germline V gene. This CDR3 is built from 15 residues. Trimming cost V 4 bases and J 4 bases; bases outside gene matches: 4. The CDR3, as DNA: TGTGCCAGCAGCTCTCGACAGGGGGGCACCGGGGAGCTGTTTTTT. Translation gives CASSSRQGGTGELFF.

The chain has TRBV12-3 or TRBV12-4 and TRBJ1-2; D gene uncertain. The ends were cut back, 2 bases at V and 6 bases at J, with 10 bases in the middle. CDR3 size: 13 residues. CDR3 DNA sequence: TGTGCCAGCAGTTTATTTCTCGAGGATGGCTACACCTTC. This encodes CASSLFLEDGYTF.

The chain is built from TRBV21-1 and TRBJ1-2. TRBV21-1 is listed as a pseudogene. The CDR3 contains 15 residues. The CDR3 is CASPVWAGGWFGYTF. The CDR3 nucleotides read TGTGCCAGCCCCGTGTGGGCGGGCGGTTGGTTTGGCTACACCTTC.

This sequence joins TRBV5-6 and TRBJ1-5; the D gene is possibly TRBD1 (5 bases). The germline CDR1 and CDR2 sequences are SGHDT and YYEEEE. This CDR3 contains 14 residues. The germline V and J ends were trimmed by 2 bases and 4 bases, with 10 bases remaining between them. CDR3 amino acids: CASSFGQGNQPQHF. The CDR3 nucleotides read TGTGCCAGCAGCTTCGGCCAGGGAAATCAGCCCCAGCATTTT.

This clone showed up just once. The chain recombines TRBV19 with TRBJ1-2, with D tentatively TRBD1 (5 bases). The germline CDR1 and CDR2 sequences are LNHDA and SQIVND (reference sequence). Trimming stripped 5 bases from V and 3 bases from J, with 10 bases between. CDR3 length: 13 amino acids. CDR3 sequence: CASSVGHDYGYTF. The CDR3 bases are TGTGCCAGTAGTGTCGGACATGACTATGGCTACACCTTC.

The CDR3: CASSITSGRAPYTQYF. CDR3 nucleotide sequence: TGTGCCAGCAGCATAACTAGCGGGAGGGCCCCATATACGCAGTATTTT. V is TRBV14 and J is TRBJ2-3; TRBD2 matches at 13 bases. CDR3 length: 16 amino acids. With 5 bases clipped from V and 7 bases from J, the junction kept 9 bases outside the gene matches. Looked up from germline, CDR1 is SGHDN and CDR2 is FVKESK.

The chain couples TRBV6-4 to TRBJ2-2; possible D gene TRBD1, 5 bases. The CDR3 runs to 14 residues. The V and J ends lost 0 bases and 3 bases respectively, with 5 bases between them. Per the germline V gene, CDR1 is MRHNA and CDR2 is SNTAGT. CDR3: CASSDSGDTGELFF. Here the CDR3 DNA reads TGTGCCAGCAGTGACTCAGGGGACACCGGGGAGCTGTTTTTT.

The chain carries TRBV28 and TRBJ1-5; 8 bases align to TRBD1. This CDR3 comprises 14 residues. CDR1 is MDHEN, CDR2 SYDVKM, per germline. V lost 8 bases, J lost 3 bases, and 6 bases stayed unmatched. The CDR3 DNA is TGTGCCAGCCGTTACAGGGGGGACAATCAGCCCCAGCATTTT. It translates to CASRYRGDNQPQHF.

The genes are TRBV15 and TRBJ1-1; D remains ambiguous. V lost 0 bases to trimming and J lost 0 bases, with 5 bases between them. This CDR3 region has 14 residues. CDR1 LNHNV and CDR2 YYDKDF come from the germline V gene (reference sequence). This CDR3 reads CATSRDRLNTEAFF. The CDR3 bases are TGTGCCACCAGCAGAGATCGTTTGAACACTGAAGCTTTCTTT. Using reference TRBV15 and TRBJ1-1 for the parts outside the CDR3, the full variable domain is DAMVIQNPRYQVTQFGKPVTLSCSQTLNHNVMYWYQQKSSQAPKLLFHYYDKDFNNEADTPDNFQSRRPNTSFCFLDIRSPGLGDTAMYLCATSRDRLNTEAFFGQGTRLTVV.

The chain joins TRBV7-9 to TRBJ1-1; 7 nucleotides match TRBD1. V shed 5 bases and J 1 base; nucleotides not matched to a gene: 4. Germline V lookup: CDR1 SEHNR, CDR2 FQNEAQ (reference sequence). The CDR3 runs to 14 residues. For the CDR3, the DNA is TGTGCCAGCAGCCGAAGACAGGGGAACACTGAAGCTTTCTTT. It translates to CASSRRQGNTEAFF.

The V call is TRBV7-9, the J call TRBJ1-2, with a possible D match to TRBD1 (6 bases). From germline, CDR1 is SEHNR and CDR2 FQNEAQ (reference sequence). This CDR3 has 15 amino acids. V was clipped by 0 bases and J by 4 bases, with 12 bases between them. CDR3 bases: TGTGCCAGCAGCTTAGCCATTGGGGGCGGCTATGGCTACACCTTC. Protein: CASSLAIGGGYGYTF. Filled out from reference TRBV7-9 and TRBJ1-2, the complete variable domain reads DTGVSQNPRHKITKRGQNVTFRCDPISEHNRLYWYRQTLGQGPEFLTYFQNEAQLEKSRLLSDRFSAERPKGSFSTLEIQRTEQGDSAMYLCASSLAIGGGYGYTFGSGTRLTVV.

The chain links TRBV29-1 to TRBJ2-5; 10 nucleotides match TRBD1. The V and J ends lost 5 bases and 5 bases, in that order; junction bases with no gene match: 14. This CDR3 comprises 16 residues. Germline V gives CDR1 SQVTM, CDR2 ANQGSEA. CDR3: CSVYLDGTGAQETQYF. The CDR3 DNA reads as TGCAGCGTTTATCTGGATGGGACAGGGGCGCAGGAGACCCAGTACTTC.

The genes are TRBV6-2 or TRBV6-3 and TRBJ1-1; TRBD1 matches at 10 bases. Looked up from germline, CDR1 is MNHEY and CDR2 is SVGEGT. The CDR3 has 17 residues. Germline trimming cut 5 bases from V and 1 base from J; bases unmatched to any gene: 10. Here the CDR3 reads CASSRPTGGVKNTEAFF. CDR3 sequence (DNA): TGTGCCAGCAGTAGACCGACAGGGGGCGTGAAGAACACTGAAGCTTTCTTT.

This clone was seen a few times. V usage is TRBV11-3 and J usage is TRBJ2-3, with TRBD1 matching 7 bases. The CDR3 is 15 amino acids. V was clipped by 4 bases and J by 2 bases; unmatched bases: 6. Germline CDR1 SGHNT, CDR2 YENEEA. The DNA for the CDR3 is TGTGCCAGCAGCTCCGGGACAGAATTCACAGATACGCAGTATTTT. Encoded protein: CASSSGTEFTDTQYF.

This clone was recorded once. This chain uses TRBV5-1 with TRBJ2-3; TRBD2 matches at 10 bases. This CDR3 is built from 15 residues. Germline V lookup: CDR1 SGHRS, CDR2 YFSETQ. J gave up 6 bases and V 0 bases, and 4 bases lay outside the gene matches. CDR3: CASSLAASGSDTQYF. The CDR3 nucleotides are TGCGCCAGCAGCTTGGCCGCTAGCGGGAGTGATACGCAGTATTTT.

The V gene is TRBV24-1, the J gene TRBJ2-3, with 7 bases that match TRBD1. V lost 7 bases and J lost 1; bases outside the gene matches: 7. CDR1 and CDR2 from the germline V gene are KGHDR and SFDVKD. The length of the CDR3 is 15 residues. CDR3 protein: CATRSSGGGTDTQYF. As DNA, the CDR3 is TGTGCCACCAGGTCTTCAGGGGGAGGCACAGATACGCAGTATTTT.

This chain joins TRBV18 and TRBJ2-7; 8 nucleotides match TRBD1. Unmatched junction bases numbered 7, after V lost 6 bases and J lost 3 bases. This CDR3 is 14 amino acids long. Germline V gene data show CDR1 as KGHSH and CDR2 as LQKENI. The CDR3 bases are TGTGCCAGCTCCCCAGGGACAGGCCTCTACGAGCAGTACTTC. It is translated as CASSPGTGLYEQYF.

In DNA form, the CDR3 reads TGTGCCAGCGGGCTGAGCACAGATACGCAGTATTTT. It specifies CASGLSTDTQYF. The chain recombines TRBV12-3 or TRBV12-4 with TRBJ2-3; unclear D gene. This CDR3 has 12 amino acids. The V gene lost 8 bases and the J gene lost 0 bases, with 6 bases spanning the gap.

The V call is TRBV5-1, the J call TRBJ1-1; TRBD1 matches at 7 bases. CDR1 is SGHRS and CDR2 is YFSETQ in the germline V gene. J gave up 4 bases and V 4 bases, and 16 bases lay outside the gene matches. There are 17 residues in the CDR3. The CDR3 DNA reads TGCGCCAGCAGCATTGGGGTTTCGACAGGGAGGATCACTGAAGCTTTCTTT. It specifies CASSIGVSTGRITEAFF.

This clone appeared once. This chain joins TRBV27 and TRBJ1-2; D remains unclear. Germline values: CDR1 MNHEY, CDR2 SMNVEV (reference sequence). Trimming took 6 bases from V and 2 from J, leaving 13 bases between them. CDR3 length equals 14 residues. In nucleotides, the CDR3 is TGTGCCAGCAGCCCCGCCCGGGGAAACTATGGCTACACCTTC. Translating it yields CASSPARGNYGYTF.

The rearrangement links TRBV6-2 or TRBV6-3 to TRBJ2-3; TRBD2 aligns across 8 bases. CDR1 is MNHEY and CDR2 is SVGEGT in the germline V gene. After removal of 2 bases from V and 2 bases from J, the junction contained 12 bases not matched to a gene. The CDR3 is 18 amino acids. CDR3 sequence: CASSYVREGVRFTDTQYF. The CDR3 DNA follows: TGTGCCAGCAGTTACGTACGGGAGGGCGTTCGATTCACAGATACGCAGTATTTT.